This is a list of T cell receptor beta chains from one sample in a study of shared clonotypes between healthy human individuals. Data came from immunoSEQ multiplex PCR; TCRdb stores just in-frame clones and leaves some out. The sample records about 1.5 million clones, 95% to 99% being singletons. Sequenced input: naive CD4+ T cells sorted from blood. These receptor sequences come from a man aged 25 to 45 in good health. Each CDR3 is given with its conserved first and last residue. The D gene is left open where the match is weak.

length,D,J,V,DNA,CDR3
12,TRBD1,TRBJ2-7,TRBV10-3,TGTGCCATCAGTGACACAGGGGACGAGCAGTACTTC,CAISDTGDEQYF
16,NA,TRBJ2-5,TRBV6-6,TGTGCCAGCAGCTACCGTACAGGGAGGTTCGGAGAGACCCAGTACTTC,CASSYRTGRFGETQYF
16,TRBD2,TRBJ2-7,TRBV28,TGTGCCAGCAGTTTGATACTAGCGGGAGGTATTTACGAGCAGTACTTC,CASSLILAGGIYEQYF
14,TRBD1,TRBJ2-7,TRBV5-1,TGCGCCAGCAGCTTCCGGGACAGGGACTACGAGCAGTACTTC,CASSFRDRDYEQYF
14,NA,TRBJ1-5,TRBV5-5,TGTGCCAGCAGCTTCCAGACCGGAAATCAGCCCCAGCATTTT,CASSFQTGNQPQHF
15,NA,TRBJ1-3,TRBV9,TGTGCCAGCAGCGTAGGTCAGGGTAAGGGAAACACCATATATTTT,CASSVGQGKGNTIYF
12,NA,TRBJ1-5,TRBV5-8,TGTGCCAGCAATCAGGGTAATCAGCCCCAGCATTTT,CASNQGNQPQHF
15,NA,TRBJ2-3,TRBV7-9,TGTGCCAGCAGCTTAGACAGGGTGAGCACAGATACGCAGTATTTT,CASSLDRVSTDTQYF
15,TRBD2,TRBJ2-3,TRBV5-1,TGCGCCAGCAGCTGGCCTCGACTAGCGGGAGAGGAGCAGTATTTT,CASSWPRLAGEEQYF
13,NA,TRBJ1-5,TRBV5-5,TGTGCCAGCAGCAGAGGGGGAAGTCAGCCCCAGCATTTT,CASSRGGSQPQHF
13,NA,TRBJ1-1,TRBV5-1,TGCGCCAGCAGCTTGGAGGGCGGGGGAGAAGCTTTCTTT,CASSLEGGGEAFF
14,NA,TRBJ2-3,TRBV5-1,TGCGCCAGCAGCTTGTCACCGCCCCGGGATACGCAGTATTTT,CASSLSPPRDTQYF
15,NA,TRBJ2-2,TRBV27,TGTGCCAGCAGCTCTCGGACAGACAACACCGGGGAGCTGTTTTTT,CASSSRTDNTGELFF
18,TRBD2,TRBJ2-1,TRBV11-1,TGTGCCAGCAGCAAACAACGAGGACTAGCGGGACTCGACAATGAGCAGTTCTTC,CASSKQRGLAGLDNEQFF
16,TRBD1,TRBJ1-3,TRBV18,TGTGCCAGCTCACACCCGGGACAGGGAGCTGGAAACACCATATATTTT,CASSHPGQGAGNTIYF
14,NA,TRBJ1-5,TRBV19,TGTGCCACCTCACCAGACCGCTCGGCACAGCCCCAGCATTTT,CATSPDRSAQPQHF
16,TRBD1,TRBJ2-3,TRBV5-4,TGTGCCAGCAGCTTGTATCACAGGGGGACCACAGATACGCAGTATTTT,CASSLYHRGTTDTQYF